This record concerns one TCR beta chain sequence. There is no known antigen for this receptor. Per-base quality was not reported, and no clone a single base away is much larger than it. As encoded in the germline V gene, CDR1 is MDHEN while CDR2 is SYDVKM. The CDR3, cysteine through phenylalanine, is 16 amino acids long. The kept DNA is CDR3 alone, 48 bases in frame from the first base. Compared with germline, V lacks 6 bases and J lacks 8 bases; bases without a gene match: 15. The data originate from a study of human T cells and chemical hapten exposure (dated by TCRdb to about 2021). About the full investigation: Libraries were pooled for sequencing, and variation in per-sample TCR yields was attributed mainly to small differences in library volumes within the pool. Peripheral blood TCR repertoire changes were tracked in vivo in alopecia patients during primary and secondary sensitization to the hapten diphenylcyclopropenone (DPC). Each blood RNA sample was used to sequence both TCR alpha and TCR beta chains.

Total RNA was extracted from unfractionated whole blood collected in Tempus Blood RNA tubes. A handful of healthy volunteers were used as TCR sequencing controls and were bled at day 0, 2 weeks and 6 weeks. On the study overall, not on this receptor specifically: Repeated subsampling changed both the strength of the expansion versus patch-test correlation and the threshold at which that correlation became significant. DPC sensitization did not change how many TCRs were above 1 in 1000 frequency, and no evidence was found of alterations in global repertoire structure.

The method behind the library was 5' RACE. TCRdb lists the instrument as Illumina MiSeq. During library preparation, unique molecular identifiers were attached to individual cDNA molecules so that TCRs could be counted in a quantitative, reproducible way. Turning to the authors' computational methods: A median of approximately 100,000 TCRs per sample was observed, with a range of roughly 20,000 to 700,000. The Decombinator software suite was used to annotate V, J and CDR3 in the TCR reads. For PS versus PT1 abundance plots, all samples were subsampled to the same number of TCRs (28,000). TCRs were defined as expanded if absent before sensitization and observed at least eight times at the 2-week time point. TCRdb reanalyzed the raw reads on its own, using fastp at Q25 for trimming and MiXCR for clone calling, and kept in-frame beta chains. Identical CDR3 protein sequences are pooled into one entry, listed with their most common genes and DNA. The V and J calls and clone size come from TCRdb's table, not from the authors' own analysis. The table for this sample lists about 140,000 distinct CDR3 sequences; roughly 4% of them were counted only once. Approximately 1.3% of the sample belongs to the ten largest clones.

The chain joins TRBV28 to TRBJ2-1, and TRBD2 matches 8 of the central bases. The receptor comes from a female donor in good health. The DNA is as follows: TGTGCCAGCAGCCCCTTTCCCCCAGCGGGGGCCCATGAGCAGTTCTTC. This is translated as CASSPFPPAGAHEQFF.